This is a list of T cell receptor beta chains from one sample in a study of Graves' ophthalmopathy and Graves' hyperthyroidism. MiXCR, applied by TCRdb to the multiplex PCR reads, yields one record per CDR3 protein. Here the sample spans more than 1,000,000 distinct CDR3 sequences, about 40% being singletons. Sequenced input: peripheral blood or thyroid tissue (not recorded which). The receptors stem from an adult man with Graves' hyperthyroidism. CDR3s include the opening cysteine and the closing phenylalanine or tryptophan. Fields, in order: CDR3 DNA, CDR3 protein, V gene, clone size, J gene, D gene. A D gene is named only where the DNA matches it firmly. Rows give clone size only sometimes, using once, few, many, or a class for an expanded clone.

cdr3_nt: TGCAGCGTAGGACAGCTCAATCAGCCCCAGCATTTT
cdr3_aa: CSVGQLNQPQHF
v_call: TRBV29-1
clone_size: many
j_call: TRBJ1-5
d_call: NA

cdr3_nt: TGCAGTGCTAGAGTACTATACGGCAACAATCAGCCCCAGCATTTT
cdr3_aa: CSARVLYGNNQPQHF
v_call: TRBV20-1
clone_size: many
j_call: TRBJ1-5
d_call: NA

cdr3_nt: TGTGCCAGTAGTATTTGGAGGGCAGGGAACACTGAAGCTTTCTTT
cdr3_aa: CASSIWRAGNTEAFF
v_call: TRBV19
clone_size: many
j_call: TRBJ1-1
d_call: NA

cdr3_nt: TGTGCCAGCAGCCCCGGGGGTGTTCCCGGGGAGCTGTTTTTT
cdr3_aa: CASSPGGVPGELFF
v_call: TRBV6-1
clone_size: NA
j_call: TRBJ2-2
d_call: NA

cdr3_nt: TGTGCCAGCAGCCAAGAGGTCGGGACAGGGTATTACGAGCAGTACTTC
cdr3_aa: CASSQEVGTGYYEQYF
v_call: TRBV14
clone_size: NA
j_call: TRBJ2-7
d_call: TRBD1

cdr3_nt: TGTGCCAGCAGCCCGGGATGGAAAAACACCGGGGAGCTGTTTTTT
cdr3_aa: CASSPGWKNTGELFF
v_call: TRBV7-9
clone_size: few
j_call: TRBJ2-2
d_call: NA

cdr3_nt: TGTGCCACCCTAAACCCCGTGGAGACCCAGTACTTC
cdr3_aa: CATLNPVETQYF
v_call: TRBV6-9
clone_size: once
j_call: TRBJ2-5
d_call: NA

cdr3_nt: TGTGCCAGTAGTATAGTGCCGCCTCGGGAAGTAAATAATTCACCCCTCCACTTT
cdr3_aa: CASSIVPPREVNNSPLHF
v_call: TRBV19
clone_size: NA
j_call: TRBJ1-6
d_call: NA

cdr3_nt: TGCAGTGCTACGGACCGGAGCTCCTACGAGCAGTACTTC
cdr3_aa: CSATDRSSYEQYF
v_call: TRBV20-1
clone_size: many
j_call: TRBJ2-7
d_call: NA

cdr3_nt: TGTGCCAGCACCCTGACGGAGGGGCCTGGATGGCCCCAGCATTTT
cdr3_aa: CASTLTEGPGWPQHF
v_call: TRBV7-2
clone_size: NA
j_call: TRBJ1-5
d_call: NA

cdr3_nt: TGTGCCAGCTCTGGAGGACAGGGTCCCGAAAAACTGTTTTTT
cdr3_aa: CASSGGQGPEKLFF
v_call: TRBV6-5
clone_size: NA
j_call: TRBJ1-4
d_call: TRBD1

cdr3_nt: TGTGCCAGTAGTCCCTCGGGTTTGGGCTATGGCTACACCTTC
cdr3_aa: CASSPSGLGYGYTF
v_call: TRBV19
clone_size: many
j_call: TRBJ1-2
d_call: NA

cdr3_nt: TGTGCCAGCAGCTCCGACCCGGGACACTTGGGTGAAAAACTGTTTTTT
cdr3_aa: CASSSDPGHLGEKLFF
v_call: TRBV9
clone_size: NA
j_call: TRBJ1-4
d_call: NA

cdr3_nt: TGCAGTGCTATACCCGGGACAGGGTTGGTTTCACCCCTCCACTTT
cdr3_aa: CSAIPGTGLVSPLHF
v_call: TRBV20-1
clone_size: few
j_call: TRBJ1-6
d_call: TRBD1

cdr3_nt: TGTGCCAGCACCCTAGGACAGGGGGCGAGGAACACTGAAGCTTTCTTT
cdr3_aa: CASTLGQGARNTEAFF
v_call: TRBV2
clone_size: many
j_call: TRBJ1-1
d_call: TRBD1

cdr3_nt: TGTGCCAGCAGCTTAGGGGGACAGCAAGAGACCCAGCATTTT
cdr3_aa: CASSLGGQQETQHF
v_call: TRBV11-2
clone_size: NA
j_call: TRBJ1-5
d_call: TRBD1

cdr3_nt: TGTGCCAGCAGCTTAGGGACATTGGCAGAGACCCAGTACTTC
cdr3_aa: CASSLGTLAETQYF
v_call: TRBV7-9
clone_size: few
j_call: TRBJ2-5
d_call: NA

cdr3_nt: TGTGCCAGCAGCCGGGCGGGGGGGGCGAATTCACCCCTCCACTTT
cdr3_aa: CASSRAGGANSPLHF
v_call: TRBV7-3
clone_size: few
j_call: TRBJ1-6
d_call: NA

cdr3_nt: TGTGCCAGCAGCGCGAAACGGACAGGGCGTTATGGCTACACCTTC
cdr3_aa: CASSAKRTGRYGYTF
v_call: TRBV7-8
clone_size: NA
j_call: TRBJ1-2
d_call: TRBD1

cdr3_nt: TGTGCCAGTAGTATAGTCATTTTGCAGGACAATCAGCCCCAGCATTTT
cdr3_aa: CASSIVILQDNQPQHF
v_call: TRBV19
clone_size: NA
j_call: TRBJ1-5
d_call: NA

cdr3_nt: TGTGCCAGCAGCGCGCCCCAGACGCGTTATCAGCCCCAGCATTTT
cdr3_aa: CASSAPQTRYQPQHF
v_call: TRBV7-2
clone_size: NA
j_call: TRBJ1-5
d_call: NA

cdr3_nt: TGCAGCAGTTTGGGGACGGATTATGGCTACACCTTC
cdr3_aa: CSSLGTDYGYTF
v_call: TRBV29-1
clone_size: NA
j_call: TRBJ1-2
d_call: NA

cdr3_nt: TGCAGTGCTCAGCCTGCGGGGACTAGCGGGGCCACCTACGAGCAGTACTTC
cdr3_aa: CSAQPAGTSGATYEQYF
v_call: TRBV20-1
clone_size: many
j_call: TRBJ2-7
d_call: TRBD2

cdr3_nt: TGTGCCAGCAGCCCCACCCCCAGCTTCGGTAGAGAGGTGGAGACCCAGTACTTC
cdr3_aa: CASSPTPSFGREVETQYF
v_call: TRBV7-8
clone_size: many
j_call: TRBJ2-5
d_call: NA

cdr3_nt: TGTGCCAGCAGTGGGCCAGCCTACGAGCAGTACTTC
cdr3_aa: CASSGPAYEQYF
v_call: TRBV6-5
clone_size: many
j_call: TRBJ2-7
d_call: NA

cdr3_nt: TGCGCCAGCAGCCGAGACAGGGTAGTCGAGCAGTACTTC
cdr3_aa: CASSRDRVVEQYF
v_call: TRBV5-1
clone_size: many
j_call: TRBJ2-7
d_call: TRBD1

cdr3_nt: TGTGCCAGCAGTGAAGCGTGGAGTGGCCAGCCCCAGCATTTT
cdr3_aa: CASSEAWSGQPQHF
v_call: TRBV6-1
clone_size: NA
j_call: TRBJ1-5
d_call: NA

cdr3_nt: TGTGCCAGCAGCCAGACAGGGGAATGGCCGTACTTC
cdr3_aa: CASSQTGEWPYF
v_call: TRBV7-8
clone_size: many
j_call: TRBJ2-7
d_call: TRBD1

cdr3_nt: TGCAGCGTTGAGAGGGGGACAGGCACCTATAATTCACCCCTCCACTTT
cdr3_aa: CSVERGTGTYNSPLHF
v_call: TRBV29-1
clone_size: NA
j_call: TRBJ1-6
d_call: TRBD1

cdr3_nt: TGTGCCAGCAGCTTAGTCGGGACAGGGCTTTATTCACCCCTCCACTTT
cdr3_aa: CASSLVGTGLYSPLHF
v_call: TRBV7-2
clone_size: many
j_call: TRBJ1-6
d_call: TRBD1

cdr3_nt: TGTGCCAGCCGGGGGACAGGCGGGATCAACACTGAAGCTTTCTTT
cdr3_aa: CASRGTGGINTEAFF
v_call: TRBV2
clone_size: once
j_call: TRBJ1-1
d_call: TRBD1

cdr3_nt: TGTGCCAGCAGCGTAGGGCAGGGGGAGAACTATGGCTACACCTTC
cdr3_aa: CASSVGQGENYGYTF
v_call: TRBV9
clone_size: many
j_call: TRBJ1-2
d_call: TRBD1